This passage covers 9 T cell receptor beta chains from one sample sequenced in a study of blood T cell repertoires in COVID-19. Clones were sequenced by immunoSEQ multiplex PCR, and TCRdb holds only the in-frame ones, with some missing. Of 70,000 or so clones listed, 60% to 85% are singletons. Sample: peripheral blood. All receptors come from a man aged 55-75 years with acute or convalescent COVID-19.

Details on this clone: Mismatch with germline at one junction end may stem from a read error. The rearrangement joins TRBV7-7 to TRBJ1-1, with D unresolved. The CDR3 sequence is 13 residues long. Germline V CDR1 and CDR2: SSHAT, FNYEAQ (reference sequence). CDR3 loop: CASSLIFSTEAFF. The CDR3 bases are TGTGCTAGCAGCTTAATCTTCAGCACTGAAGCTTTCTTT.

This clone was seen a single time. CDR3 protein: CASSLEKPRGGAGKTQYF. CDR3 in DNA: TGTGCCAGCAGCTTAGAGAAGCCAAGGGGGGGCGCCGGGAAGACCCAGTACTTC. V gene TRBV7-9 combines with J gene TRBJ2-5, with a tentative D call TRBD2 (7 bases). V was pared by 1 base and J by 6 bases, with 24 bases between. CDR3 length: 18 amino acids. Germline V gene sequence: CDR1 SEHNR, CDR2 FQNEAQ (reference sequence).

This clone was detected only once. This chain uses TRBV28 with TRBJ1-1; a weak D match, TRBD1 (5 bases). V lost 4 bases, J lost 12 bases, and 21 bases lay in between. The CDR3 consists of 14 residues. Per the germline V gene, CDR1 is MDHEN and CDR2 is SYDVKM. Here the CDR3 reads CASSSPDTPRGTFF. Written as DNA, the CDR3 is TGTGCCAGCAGTTCCCCGGACACCCCTCGTGGGACTTTCTTT. The entire variable domain, with the rest obtained from reference TRBV28 and TRBJ1-1, is as follows: DVKVTQSSRYLVKRTGEKVFLECVQDMDHENMFWYRQDPGLGLRLIYFSYDVKMKEKGDIPEGYSVSREKKERFSLILESASTNQTSMYLCASSSPDTPRGTFFGQGTRLTVV.

CDR3 residues: CASSQGQGSEKLFF. The CDR3 DNA reads TGTGCCAGCAGCCAGGGACAGGGAAGTGAAAAACTGTTTTTT. The V call is TRBV3-1 (or the pseudogene TRBV3-2), the J call TRBJ1-4, with 9 positions matching TRBD1. The CDR3 has 14 amino acids. Germline trimming cut 3 bases from V and 7 bases from J; bases unmatched to any gene: 3. CDR1 and CDR2 from the germline V gene are LGHDT and YNNKEL (reference sequence).

This chain joins TRBV12-3 or TRBV12-4 and TRBJ1-2; D is possibly TRBD1 (6 bases). The V gene lost 5 bases and the J gene lost 8 bases, with 15 bases spanning the gap. CDR3 length: 13 residues. The CDR3 sequence: CASSAKTGVGYTF. Written as DNA, the CDR3 is TGTGCCAGCAGTGCCAAGACAGGCGTGGGCTACACCTTC.

This clone was seen just once. The J gene is TRBJ1-1, the V gene TRBV6-5; 9 bases line up with TRBD1. Germline trimming cut 1 base from V and 3 bases from J; bases unmatched to any gene: 6. Per germline, CDR1 MNHEY and CDR2 SVGAGI. This CDR3 is built from 16 residues. CDR3 DNA sequence: TGTGCCAGCAGTTACTTGGGGACAGGGTCCGACACTGAAGCTTTCTTT. Its translation: CASSYLGTGSDTEAFF.

The V gene is TRBV18, the J gene TRBJ2-1, with TRBD1 identical over 7 bases. This CDR3 comprises 15 residues. CDR1 is KGHSH and CDR2 is LQKENI in the germline V gene. V lost 4 bases to trimming and J lost 6 bases; unmatched junction nucleotides: 9. CDR3 amino acids: CASSRSTGLGNEQFF. As DNA, the CDR3 is TGTGCCAGCTCACGCTCGACAGGGTTGGGCAATGAGCAGTTCTTC.

This chain joins TRBV4-3 and TRBJ1-5; D is possibly TRBD1 (5 bases). The germline V gene has CDR1 LGHNA and CDR2 YSLEER. The CDR3 consists of 18 residues. Trimming stripped 0 bases from V and 7 bases from J, with 22 bases between. CDR3 amino acids: CASSQDLSSGGGGQPQHF. The CDR3 DNA reads as TGCGCCAGCAGCCAAGATCTTAGTTCGGGCGGGGGTGGACAGCCCCAGCATTTT.

The chain carries TRBV11-2 and TRBJ2-2; no firm D call. There are 13 residues in the CDR3. V shed 1 base and J shed 4 bases, with 4 bases lying between them. The germline V gene has CDR1 SGHAT and CDR2 FQNNGV. The CDR3: CASSLVSTGELFF. In DNA, the CDR3 is TGTGCCAGCAGCTTAGTATCCACCGGGGAGCTGTTTTTT.